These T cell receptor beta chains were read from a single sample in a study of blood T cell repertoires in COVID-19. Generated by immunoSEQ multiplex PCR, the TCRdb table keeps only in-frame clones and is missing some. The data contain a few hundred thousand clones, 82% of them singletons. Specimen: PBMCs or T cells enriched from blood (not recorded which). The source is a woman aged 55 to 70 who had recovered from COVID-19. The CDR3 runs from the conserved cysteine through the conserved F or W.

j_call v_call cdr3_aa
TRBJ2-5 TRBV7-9 CASSLGGTARETQYF
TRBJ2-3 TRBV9 CASSAHAGTGLASDTQYF
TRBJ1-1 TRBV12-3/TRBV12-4 CASSLGTGEFF
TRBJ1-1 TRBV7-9 CASSLNPLTEAFF
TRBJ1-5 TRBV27 CASSPGTGYQPQHF
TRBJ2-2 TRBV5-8 CASSSMFF
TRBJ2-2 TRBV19 CASSRTGENTGELFF
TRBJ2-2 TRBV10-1 CASSTGYTGELFF
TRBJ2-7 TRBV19 CASSPWGTGAYEQYF
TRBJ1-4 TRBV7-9 CASSLLGGEKLFF
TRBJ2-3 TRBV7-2 CASRRFGIPGTDTQYF
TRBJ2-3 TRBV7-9 CASSSSGGQDTQYF
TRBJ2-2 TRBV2 CASKGGANTGELFF
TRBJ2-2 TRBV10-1 CASSEPSGRGGELFF
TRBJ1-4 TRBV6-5 CASSQTGGLNEKLFF
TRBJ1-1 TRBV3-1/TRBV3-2 CASSQVSGQNTEAFF
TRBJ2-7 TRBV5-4 CASSRGEGVIEQYF
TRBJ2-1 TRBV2 CASTFARSYNEQFF
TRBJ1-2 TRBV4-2 CASSPGQDASGGYGYTF
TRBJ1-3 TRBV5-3 CARSLRDRAGNTIYF
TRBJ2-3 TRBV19 CASSTRTGSTDTQYF
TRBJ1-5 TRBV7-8 CASSLRQDVEGQPQHF
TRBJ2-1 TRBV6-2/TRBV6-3 CASSGTGGYNEQFF
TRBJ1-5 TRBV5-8 CASSLQNRGQIGYSNQPQHF
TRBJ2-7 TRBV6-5 CASSYSSGQVYYEQYF